This TCR beta chain was recorded in a study of OX40 agonist ivuxolimab in advanced cancers. For the study in its entirety: Ivuxolimab, which targeted the costimulatory receptor OX40 (CD134), was an agonistic, fully human IgG2 monoclonal antibody. Intravenous ivuxolimab was administered to patients every 2 weeks at six dose levels: 0.01, 0.1, 0.3, 1.5, 3 and 10 mg/kg. Of the approximately 50 patients in dose escalation, about 20 had hepatocellular carcinoma, some 15 had melanoma, 9 had renal cell carcinoma and 9 had head and neck cancer. The dose-escalation cohort was 82.7% male with a mean age of 60 years, ranging from roughly 23 to 85. Patients were allowed to have had prior anti-PD-1, anti-PD-L1 or anti-CTLA-4 therapy, and approximately 37% of the dose-escalation patients had been treated with checkpoint inhibitors. Partial responses were achieved by three dose-escalation patients, of whom one had hepatocellular carcinoma and two had cutaneous melanoma. Peripheral TCRbeta sequencing aimed to test whether ivuxolimab altered TCR sequence diversity and caused clonal T-cell expansion. The paper describes the monotherapy dose-escalation part (N = 52 patients) of the phase I trial of ivuxolimab.

CDR1 and CDR2 are drawn from the germline V gene (reference sequence): SEHNR, FQNEAQ. Reading from cysteine to phenylalanine, the CDR3 counts 15 amino acids. The read is trimmed to its CDR3 DNA, 45 bases read in frame from base 1. V is pruned by 3 bases and J by 7 bases, leaving 6 bases of the junction without a gene match. Note on this clone: Its target antigen remains unknown. Base-call qualities are not available, and no considerably larger clone is one nucleotide away.

For sequencing of the TCRbeta CDR3 region, genomic DNA was extracted from the sorted cells. The immunoSEQ Assay was used to sequence the TCRbeta CDR3 regions. TCRdb retrieved this table from immuneACCESS and kept in-frame rearrangements only. Not all clones are present; in checked studies, unresolved V genes account for under half, and no reason is known for the remainder. This sample is represented by about 8,000 clones; roughly 90% of them were singletons. The ten largest make up approximately 4.8% of the sample. The trial excluded patients who had a history of autoimmune disease or were on systemic immunosuppression. Peripheral blood for TCR sequencing was collected from all dose cohorts at baseline, on cycle 4 day 1, and on cycle 7 day 1. Samples came from an open-label, multicenter, first-in-human phase I dose-escalation trial of ivuxolimab. Adults with locally advanced or metastatic melanoma, renal cell, hepatocellular, or head and neck squamous cell carcinoma were enrolled in the trial. Before TCR sequencing, CD4+ and CD8+ T cells were separately sorted from peripheral blood.

Results the study describes overall, beyond this receptor: After ivuxolimab, CD8+ T cells had more expanded clones than CD4+ T cells on average. Low levels of normalized T-cell clonal expansion were also seen in some nonresponding patients. In partial responders in the 0.1-3.0 mg/kg groups, normalized peripheral clonal expansion was found to be among the lowest, especially among CD8+ T cells. At doses of 0.1 to 3.0 mg/kg, clonal expansion of both CD4+ and CD8+ blood T cells was observed from baseline to week 6. The antigen specificity of the peripheral T cells that underwent clonal expansion was not determined.

The sample in question was CD4+ or CD8+ T cells sorted from blood, obtained in a trial of the OX40 agonist ivuxolimab. This clonotype was sampled from an adult with an advanced solid tumor such as melanoma, head and neck, liver or kidney cancer. This sequence uses TRBV7-9 and TRBJ2-3; TRBD1 lines up with 11 middle nucleotides. The CDR3 in this case is CASSLWTGGLNTQYF. The DNA sequence reads TGTGCCAGCAGCTTGTGGACAGGGGGCTTAAATACGCAGTATTTT.